This entry lists 4 T cell receptor beta chains sequenced from one sample in a study of blood T cell repertoires in COVID-19. Assay: immunoSEQ multiplex PCR; the TCRdb copy retains only in-frame clones and omits some. The table includes approximately 140,000 clones, under 80% detected once. Source material: peripheral blood. The source of these receptors is a man aged 80 or over with acute or convalescent COVID-19.

V is TRBV18 and J is TRBJ2-7, with 11 bases aligning to TRBD2. The CDR3 is 15 amino acids. J lost 2 bases, V lost 5 bases, and 5 bases had no gene match. The germline V gene encodes CDR1 KGHSH and CDR2 LQKENI. This CDR3 is CASSETSGNTYEQYF. As DNA, the CDR3 is TGTGCCAGCTCAGAGACTAGCGGGAACACCTACGAGCAGTACTTC.

The V and J genes are TRBV7-2 and TRBJ2-7, with 10 bases that match TRBD1. Trimming at V came to 1 base and at J to 5 bases, leaving 2 bases not matched to a gene. CDR1 is SGHTA, CDR2 FQGNSA, per germline. The CDR3 covers 14 residues. In DNA form, the CDR3 reads TGTGCCAGCAGCTTAGGCGGGACAGGGGACGAGCAGTACTTC. Translation gives CASSLGGTGDEQYF.

This chain joins TRBV5-1 and TRBJ2-7, with 9 nucleotides matching TRBD1. Losses at the gene ends were 0 bases for V and 3 bases for J; bases not matched to a gene: 1. Germline V lookup: CDR1 SGHRS, CDR2 YFSETQ. The CDR3 spans 14 residues. The CDR3 reads CASSLGGQGYEQYF. In nucleotides, the CDR3 is TGCGCCAGCAGCTTGGGGGGACAGGGCTACGAGCAGTACTTC.

The V gene is TRBV15, the J gene TRBJ2-7; D not certain. There are 14 residues in the CDR3. V was clipped by 1 base and J by 0 bases, with 7 bases between them. CDR1 LNHNV and CDR2 YYDKDF come from the germline V gene (reference sequence). CDR3 sequence: CATSRGRSSYEQYF. The CDR3 DNA reads as TGTGCCACCAGCAGAGGTCGTAGCTCCTACGAGCAGTACTTC. Together with reference TRBV15 and TRBJ2-7, the CDR3 gives the full variable domain: DAMVIQNPRYQVTQFGKPVTLSCSQTLNHNVMYWYQQKSSQAPKLLFHYYDKDFNNEADTPDNFQSRRPNTSFCFLDIRSPGLGDTAMYLCATSRGRSSYEQYFGPGTRLTVT.